This entry concerns a single T cell receptor beta chain. CDR3 length: 12 amino acids. Deletions cut 1 base from V and 4 bases from J, with 4 bases between. Germline CDR1 LGHDT, CDR2 YNNKEL (reference sequence). This specimen belongs to a study of control samples from healthy donors and cancer patients. Clones were sequenced by immunoSEQ multiplex PCR, and TCRdb holds only the in-frame ones, with some missing. The table has 120,000 or so clones, around 87% seen once; the top ten hold 2.9%. The TCR originated in a man in his 60s in good health. The chain recombines TRBV3-1 (or the pseudogene TRBV3-2) with TRBJ1-1; D is unclear. Sequencing was carried out using blood. CDR3 bases: TGTGCCAGCAGCCAAGGGGCCACTGAAGCTTTCTTT. Protein sequence: CASSQGATEAFF.